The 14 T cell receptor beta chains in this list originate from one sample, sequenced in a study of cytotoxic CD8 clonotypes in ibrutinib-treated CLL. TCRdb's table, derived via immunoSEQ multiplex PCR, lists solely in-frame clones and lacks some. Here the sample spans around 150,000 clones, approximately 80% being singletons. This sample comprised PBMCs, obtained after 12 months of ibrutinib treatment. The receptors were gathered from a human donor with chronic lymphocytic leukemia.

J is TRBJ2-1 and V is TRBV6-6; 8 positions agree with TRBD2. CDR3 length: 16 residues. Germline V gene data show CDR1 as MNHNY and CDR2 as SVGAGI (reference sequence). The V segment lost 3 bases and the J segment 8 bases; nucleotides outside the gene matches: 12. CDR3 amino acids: CASSYKGPRGGHEQFF. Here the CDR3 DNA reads TGTGCCAGCAGTTATAAGGGCCCCCGGGGGGGGCATGAGCAGTTCTTC.

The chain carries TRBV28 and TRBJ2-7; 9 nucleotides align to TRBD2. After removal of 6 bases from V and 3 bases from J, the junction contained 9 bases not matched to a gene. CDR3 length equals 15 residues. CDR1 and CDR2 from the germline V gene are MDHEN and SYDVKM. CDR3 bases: TGTGCCAGCAGCCTTAGCGGGAGTTCAGTCTACGAGCAGTACTTC. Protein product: CASSLSGSSVYEQYF.

The CDR3 is CARSFPLRGSYWYHTDTQYF. CDR3 nucleotide sequence: TGTGCCAGAAGCTTTCCCCTCCGGGGTAGTTATTGGTACCACACAGATACGCAGTATTTT. The V call is TRBV5-3, the J call TRBJ2-3; D might be TRBD2 (5 bases). TRBV5-3 is treated as an ORF (open reading frame) with a function not yet certain. CDR3 length: 20 amino acids. V dropped 2 bases and J dropped 2 bases, with 27 bases sitting between them.

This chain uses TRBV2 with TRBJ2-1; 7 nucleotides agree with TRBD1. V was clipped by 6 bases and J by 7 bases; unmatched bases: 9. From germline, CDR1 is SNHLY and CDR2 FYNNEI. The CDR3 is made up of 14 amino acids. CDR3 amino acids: CASSTGVIGNEQFF. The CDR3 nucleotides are TGTGCCAGCAGCACAGGGGTAATAGGAAATGAGCAGTTCTTC.

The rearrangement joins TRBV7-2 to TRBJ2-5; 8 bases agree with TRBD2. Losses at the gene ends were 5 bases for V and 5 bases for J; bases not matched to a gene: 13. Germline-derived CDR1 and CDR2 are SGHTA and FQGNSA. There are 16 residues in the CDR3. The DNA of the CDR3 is TGTGCCAGCAGCCCCCCGGGTAGCGGGGTTGGGGAGACCCAGTACTTC. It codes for CASSPPGSGVGETQYF.

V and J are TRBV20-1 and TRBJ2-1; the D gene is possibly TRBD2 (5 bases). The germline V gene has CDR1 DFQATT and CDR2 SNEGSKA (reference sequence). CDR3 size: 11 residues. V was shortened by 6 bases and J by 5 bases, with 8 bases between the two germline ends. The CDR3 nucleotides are TGCAGTGCGACTAACCACAATGAGCAGTTCTTC. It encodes CSATNHNEQFF.

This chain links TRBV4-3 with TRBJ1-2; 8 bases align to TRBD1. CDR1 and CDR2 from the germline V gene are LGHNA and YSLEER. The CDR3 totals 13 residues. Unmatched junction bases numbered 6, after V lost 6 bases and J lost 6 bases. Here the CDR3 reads CASSRDRGDGYTF. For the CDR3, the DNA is TGCGCCAGCAGTCGCGACAGGGGAGATGGCTACACCTTC.

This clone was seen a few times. This CDR3 reads CASSRTGGKPGELFF. CDR3 nucleotides: TGTGCCAGCAGTCGGACAGGGGGCAAACCCGGGGAGCTGTTTTTT. This rearrangement joins TRBV27 to TRBJ2-2; TRBD1 matches at 11 bases. After removal of 5 bases from V and 6 bases from J, the junction contained 5 bases not matched to a gene. The CDR3 runs 15 residues. Germline V gene data show CDR1 as MNHEY and CDR2 as SMNVEV (reference sequence).

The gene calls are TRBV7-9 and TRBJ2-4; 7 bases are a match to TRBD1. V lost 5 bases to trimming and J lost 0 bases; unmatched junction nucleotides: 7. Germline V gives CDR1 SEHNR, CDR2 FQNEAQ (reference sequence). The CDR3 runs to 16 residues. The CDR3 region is CASSRRQGKAKNIQYF. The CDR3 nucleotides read TGTGCCAGCAGCCGTCGACAGGGCAAAGCCAAAAACATTCAGTACTTC.

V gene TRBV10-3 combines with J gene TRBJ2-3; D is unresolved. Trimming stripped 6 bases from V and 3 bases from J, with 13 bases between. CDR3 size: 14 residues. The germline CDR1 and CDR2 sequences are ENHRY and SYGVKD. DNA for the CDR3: TGTGCCATCAGCAGACTCTTACCTACAGATACGCAGTATTTT. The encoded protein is CAISRLLPTDTQYF.

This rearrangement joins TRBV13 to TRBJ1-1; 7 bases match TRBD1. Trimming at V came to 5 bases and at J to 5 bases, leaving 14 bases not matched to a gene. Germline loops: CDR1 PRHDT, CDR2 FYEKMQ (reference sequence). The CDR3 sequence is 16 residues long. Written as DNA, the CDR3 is TGTGCCAGCAGCCTGTGGGTTGGACAGGTGACGACTGAAGCTTTCTTT. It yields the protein CASSLWVGQVTTEAFF.

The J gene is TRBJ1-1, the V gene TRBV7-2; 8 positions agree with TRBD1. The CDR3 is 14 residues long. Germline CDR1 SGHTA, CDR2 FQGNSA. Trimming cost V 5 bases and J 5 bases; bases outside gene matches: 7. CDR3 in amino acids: CASSTDRGSTEAFF. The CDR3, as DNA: TGTGCCAGCAGCACTGACAGGGGATCAACTGAAGCTTTCTTT. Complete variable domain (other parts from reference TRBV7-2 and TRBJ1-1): GAGVSQSPSNKVTEKGKDVELRCDPISGHTALYWYRQSLGQGLEFLIYFQGNSAPDKSGLPSDRFSAERTGGSVSTLTIQRTQQEDSAVYLCASSTDRGSTEAFFGQGTRLTVV.

The CDR3 bases are TGTGCCAGCAGCCCAGCCGGCTCCTACGAGCAGTACTTC. The encoded protein is CASSPAGSYEQYF. The chain employs TRBV7-9 and TRBJ2-7; no clear D. The germline V and J ends were trimmed by 5 bases and 0 bases, with 8 bases remaining between them. Germline CDR1 SEHNR, CDR2 FQNEAQ (reference sequence). The CDR3 consists of 13 residues.

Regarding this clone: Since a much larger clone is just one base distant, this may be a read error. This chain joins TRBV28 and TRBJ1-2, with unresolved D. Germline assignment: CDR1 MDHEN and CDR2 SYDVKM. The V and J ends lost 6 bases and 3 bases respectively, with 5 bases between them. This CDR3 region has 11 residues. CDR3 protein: CASSRDYGYTF. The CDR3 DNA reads TGTGCCAGCAGCCGGGACTATGGCTACACCTTC.